This is a list of T cell receptor beta chains from one sample in a study of CD8+ T cells in alopecia areata. Only in-frame clones appear in the TCRdb table, and some are missing; sequencing was by immunoSEQ multiplex PCR. The data contain over 150,000 clones, about three fifths of them singletons. The sequencing here drew on CD4+ T cells sorted from blood, taken at week 24, from a patient treated with tofacitinib. The receptors shown here come from a human donor with alopecia areata. CDR3s include the opening cysteine and the closing phenylalanine or tryptophan. D genes are given only for firm matches.

CDR3: CASSLLGDGYTF
J: TRBJ1-2
D: .
V: TRBV7-2

CDR3: CAISEASQETQYF
J: TRBJ2-5
D: .
V: TRBV10-3

CDR3: CATRYALSYGYTF
J: TRBJ1-2
D: .
V: TRBV28

CDR3: CAWSGSSGRYEQYF
J: TRBJ2-7
D: TRBD2
V: TRBV30

CDR3: CASSARYLNSYNEQFF
J: TRBJ2-1
D: .
V: TRBV2

CDR3: CSVDTGYTF
J: TRBJ1-2
D: .
V: TRBV29-1

CDR3: CASSGQNYEQYF
J: TRBJ2-7
D: .
V: TRBV2

CDR3: CASSQDMRTAWAKNIQYF
J: TRBJ2-4
D: .
V: TRBV4-1

CDR3: CASSSTGAGNQPQHF
J: TRBJ1-5
D: TRBD1
V: TRBV27

CDR3: CSTSGSDTQYF
J: TRBJ2-3
D: .
V: TRBV29-1

CDR3: CAWKLERDYEQYF
J: TRBJ2-7
D: TRBD2
V: TRBV30

CDR3: CASRNTTNEKLFF
J: TRBJ1-4
D: .
V: TRBV16

CDR3: CASSESSVHEQYF
J: TRBJ2-7
D: .
V: TRBV25-1

CDR3: CSVEGQRAYGYTF
J: TRBJ1-2
D: .
V: TRBV29-1

CDR3: CASSRGSGTDTQYF
J: TRBJ2-3
D: TRBD2
V: TRBV7-2

CDR3: CASSDSQLNEKLFF
J: TRBJ1-4
D: .
V: TRBV25-1

CDR3: CSVGTAGPGNTIYF
J: TRBJ1-3
D: .
V: TRBV29-1

CDR3: CASWRFADTQYF
J: TRBJ2-3
D: .
V: TRBV2

CDR3: CTSSQDVRDRVSNQPQHF
J: TRBJ1-5
D: .
V: TRBV1

CDR3: CASSHSPGHRGSGYTF
J: TRBJ1-2
D: .
V: TRBV23-1

CDR3: CASSSAGTGGEYNEQFF
J: TRBJ2-1
D: TRBD1
V: TRBV5-6

CDR3: CASSVNADLNSPLHF
J: TRBJ1-6
D: .
V: TRBV18